These 23 T cell receptor beta chains originate from one sample sequenced in a study of cytomegalovirus exposure and HLA in healthy donors. PCR employed 60 Vbeta and 13 Jbeta primers. Clones were read by immunoSEQ multiplex PCR, and TCRdb kept only the in-frame ones, dropping some. The sample shows 200,000 to 250,000 clones, roughly 80% of them seen only once. The source material was PBMCs. These TCRs come from a man in his forties in good health and CMV-seronegative.

The V and J genes are TRBV7-3 and TRBJ2-1, with 11 bases lining up with TRBD2. The J segment lost 4 bases and the V segment lost 5 bases, leaving 7 bases of the junction unmatched. CDR3 length: 16 amino acids. CDR1 is SGHTA and CDR2 is FQGTGA in the germline V gene. The CDR3 coding sequence is TGTGCCAGCAGCCCGAGGCTAGCGGGGGGATACAATGAGCAGTTCTTC. Translating gives CASSPRLAGGYNEQFF.

This clone was recorded only once. The rearrangement uses TRBV5-8 and TRBJ1-1; the D gene is possibly TRBD1 (6 bases). The germline CDR1 and CDR2 sequences are SGHTS and YDEGEE. The CDR3 has 12 amino acids. V dropped 0 bases and J dropped 11 bases, with 11 bases sitting between them. The CDR3 here is CASSLDGGMAFF. For the CDR3, the DNA is TGTGCCAGCAGCTTGGATGGGGGCATGGCTTTCTTT.

This clone was seen a handful of times. V usage is TRBV6-1 and J usage is TRBJ2-1; 8 bases are a match to TRBD1. Germline lookup yields CDR1 MNHNS and CDR2 SASEGT. The CDR3 contains 16 residues. Losses at the gene ends were 6 bases for V and 1 base for J; bases not matched to a gene: 8. The CDR3 nucleotides are TGTGCCAGCAGCGAACACAGGGGGACATCCTACAATGAGCAGTTCTTC. Its protein is CASSEHRGTSYNEQFF.

DNA for the CDR3: TGTGCCAGCAGTTCCCGCCGGGACAGGGGGATTGGGGCCAACGTCCTGACTTTC. As protein: CASSSRRDRGIGANVLTF. The rearrangement uses TRBV27 and TRBJ2-6; 11 bases line up with TRBD1. Trimming removed 4 bases from V and 3 bases from J; junction bases left unmatched: 8. This CDR3 is 18 amino acids long. Germline CDR1 reads MNHEY; CDR2 reads SMNVEV (reference sequence).

This chain connects TRBV4-2 to TRBJ2-1; 12 nucleotides align to TRBD2. CDR3 length: 16 amino acids. From germline, CDR1 is LGHNA and CDR2 YNFKEQ. V shed 5 bases and J 7 bases; nucleotides not matched to a gene: 9. CDR3 loop: CASSSRLAGVMNEQFF. CDR3 coding DNA: TGTGCCAGCAGCTCCAGACTAGCGGGAGTTATGAATGAGCAGTTCTTC.

As concerns this clone: Additional DNA sequences in this sample encode the identical CDR3. This chain connects TRBV9 to TRBJ2-1, with D possibly matching TRBD2 (5 bases). V was cut by 2 bases and J by 0 bases, with 6 bases left in between. The CDR3 runs 14 residues. In germline, CDR1 is SGDLS, CDR2 YYNGEE. The CDR3 DNA is TGTGCCAGCAGCGTGGGGAGCTCCTACAATGAGCAGTTCTTC. It is translated as CASSVGSSYNEQFF.

Concerning this clone itself: The same CDR3 can be traced to other DNA sequences in this sample. V gene TRBV5-1 combines with J gene TRBJ2-1; 11 nucleotides agree with TRBD2. The trim removed 8 bases at V and 0 bases at J, leaving 4 bases unmatched. The germline gives CDR1 SGHRS, CDR2 YFSETQ. The CDR3 consists of 15 residues. CDR3 amino acids: CASSTSGSSYNEQFF. In nucleotides, the CDR3 is TGCGCCAGTAGTACTAGCGGGAGCTCCTACAATGAGCAGTTCTTC.

The chain recombines TRBV5-6 with TRBJ2-7, with D perhaps matching TRBD1 (5 bases). With 3 bases removed from V and 2 bases from J, the gap between germline ends came to 12 bases. CDR3 length: 14 residues. Germline CDR1 SGHDT, CDR2 YYEEEE. Written as DNA, the CDR3 is TGTGCCAGCAGCTCCAGGGTAGGGGCCTACGAGCAGTACTTC. Its translation is CASSSRVGAYEQYF.

A single count supports this clone. The gene calls are TRBV5-4 and TRBJ1-2; a possible D gene is TRBD1 (6 bases). This CDR3 has 15 amino acids. V lost 5 bases and J 2 bases, leaving 16 bases between the germline ends. Germline V gives CDR1 SGHNT, CDR2 YYREEE (reference sequence). CDR3 in amino acids: CASSYPRGQNYGYTF. As DNA, the CDR3 is TGTGCCAGCAGTTACCCCAGGGGCCAAAACTATGGCTACACCTTC.

Only a few counts were recorded for this clone. The chain employs TRBV19 and TRBJ2-1; TRBD2 agrees at 10 bases. The CDR3 length is 19 residues. The germline gives CDR1 LNHDA, CDR2 SQIVND (reference sequence). V shed 0 bases and J 3 bases; nucleotides not matched to a gene: 11. DNA for the CDR3: TGTGCCAGTAGTATAGATATGGGGCTAGCGGGAGAACTCTACAATGAGCAGTTCTTC. This gives the protein CASSIDMGLAGELYNEQFF.

V gene TRBV7-8 combines with J gene TRBJ2-7, with TRBD2 matching 14 bases. The CDR3 length is 18 residues. The V gene end was trimmed by 4 bases and the J gene end by 0 bases; junction bases not matched to a gene: 8. Germline CDR1 is SGHVS and CDR2 is FQNEAQ. The CDR3 nucleotides are TGTGCCAGCAGCTCAGGGACTAGCGGGAGTAAAAGCTCCTACGAGCAGTACTTC. This encodes CASSSGTSGSKSSYEQYF.

This sequence joins TRBV14 and TRBJ2-6; D possibly corresponds to TRBD1 (6 bases). The CDR3 spans 18 residues. V lost 1 base and J 4 bases, leaving 17 bases between the germline ends. Germline lookup yields CDR1 SGHDN and CDR2 FVKESK. The CDR3 protein is CASSQVAGDPFGANVLTF. DNA of the CDR3: TGTGCCAGCAGCCAAGTCGCAGGGGACCCCTTCGGGGCCAACGTCCTGACTTTC.

The genes are TRBV6-5 and TRBJ1-1; D ambiguous. Germline V lookup: CDR1 MNHEY, CDR2 SVGAGI. This CDR3 region has 13 residues. The germline V and J ends were trimmed by 2 bases and 6 bases, with 10 bases remaining between them. As DNA, the CDR3 is TGTGCCAGCAGTTACGGAGGGTACCCTGAAGCTTTCTTT. This sequence encodes CASSYGGYPEAFF.

The chain has TRBV28 and TRBJ2-7, with a tentative D call TRBD2 (7 bases). This CDR3 comprises 12 residues. V shed 4 bases and J shed 7 bases, with 11 bases lying between them. Looked up from germline, CDR1 is MDHEN and CDR2 is SYDVKM. The CDR3 nucleotides read TGTGCCAGCAGTTACGGGGGGCGTGAGCAGTACTTC. This sequence encodes CASSYGGREQYF.

V and J are TRBV6-1 and TRBJ2-1, with D possibly being TRBD2 (6 bases). The germline CDR1 and CDR2 sequences are MNHNS and SASEGT. This CDR3 spans 15 amino acids. With 4 bases removed from V and 4 bases from J, the gap between germline ends came to 14 bases. The CDR3 is CASSGRRENYNEQFF. CDR3 nucleotide sequence: TGTGCCAGCAGTGGGAGGCGGGAAAATTACAATGAGCAGTTCTTC.

The chain joins TRBV28 to TRBJ1-5; D is ambiguous. Germline values: CDR1 MDHEN, CDR2 SYDVKM. The CDR3 totals 16 residues. With 3 bases removed from V and 3 bases from J, the gap between germline ends came to 15 bases. The CDR3 here is CASSFVAGRYNQPQHF. CDR3 in DNA: TGTGCCAGCAGTTTCGTAGCCGGTAGGTACAATCAGCCCCAGCATTTT.

The chain uses TRBV7-9 and TRBJ1-1, with a tentative D call TRBD1 (6 bases). This CDR3 is 12 amino acids long. Trimming left V 3 bases short and J 12 bases short, with 14 bases between. The germline V gene has CDR1 SEHNR and CDR2 FQNEAQ (reference sequence). The CDR3 nucleotides read TGTGCCAGCAGCTTCAACAGGGTCAAGTCTTTCTTT. This sequence encodes CASSFNRVKSFF.

CDR3 sequence (DNA): TGTGCCAGCAACCGCCCCTCTAGCCGAAGTAGCACAGATACGCAGTATTTT. It codes for CASNRPSSRSSTDTQYF. The chain employs TRBV28 and TRBJ2-3; possibly TRBD2 for D (5 bases). The CDR3 consists of 17 residues. Germline lookup yields CDR1 MDHEN and CDR2 SYDVKM. V was shortened by 7 bases and J by 0 bases, with 20 bases between the two germline ends.

This clone has just one count. This rearrangement joins TRBV2 to TRBJ1-2; D unclear. The CDR3 has 14 residues. The germline gives CDR1 SNHLY, CDR2 FYNNEI. V lost 7 bases and J lost 4, with 16 bases in between. The CDR3 DNA sequence: TGTGCCAGCATGTTTGAGAGTAAGAGCTATGGCTACACCTTC. Its protein is CASMFESKSYGYTF.

The J gene is TRBJ1-5, the V gene TRBV28; TRBD1 might be the D (6 bases). The CDR3 extends over 15 amino acids. The V gene lost 3 bases and the J gene lost 4 bases, with 13 bases spanning the gap. Germline V gives CDR1 MDHEN, CDR2 SYDVKM. The CDR3 here is CASSFIQGYNQPQHF. The CDR3 DNA reads as TGTGCCAGCAGTTTTATACAGGGCTATAATCAGCCCCAGCATTTT.

In DNA, the CDR3 is TGTGCCAGCAGGTCGACAGGGGCGAACACTGAAGCTTTCTTT. Amino acid sequence: CASRSTGANTEAFF. V and J are TRBV7-3 and TRBJ1-1; 8 nucleotides agree with TRBD1. This CDR3 has 14 residues. Germline V gene lookup returns CDR1 SGHTA and CDR2 FQGTGA. V lost 6 bases and J lost 1; bases outside the gene matches: 4.

This chain uses TRBV7-9 with TRBJ2-7; 8 bases agree with TRBD2. CDR3 length: 14 amino acids. CDR1 and CDR2 from the germline V gene are SEHNR and FQNEAQ (reference sequence). The V and J ends lost 0 bases and 3 bases, in that order; junction bases with no gene match: 1. In DNA, the CDR3 is TGTGCCAGCAGCTTAGCGGCGGGAGGCTACGAGCAGTACTTC. Encoded protein: CASSLAAGGYEQYF.

The chain recombines TRBV19 with TRBJ1-5; weak D call: TRBD1 (5 bases). CDR1 is LNHDA and CDR2 is SQIVND in the germline V gene (reference sequence). Trimming shortened V by 8 bases and J by 2 bases, and 13 bases separated the two germline ends. CDR3 length: 14 amino acids. The DNA of the CDR3 is TGTGCCAGTGGCAGGGCGGGGGGCAATCAGCCCCAGCATTTT. It translates to CASGRAGGNQPQHF.